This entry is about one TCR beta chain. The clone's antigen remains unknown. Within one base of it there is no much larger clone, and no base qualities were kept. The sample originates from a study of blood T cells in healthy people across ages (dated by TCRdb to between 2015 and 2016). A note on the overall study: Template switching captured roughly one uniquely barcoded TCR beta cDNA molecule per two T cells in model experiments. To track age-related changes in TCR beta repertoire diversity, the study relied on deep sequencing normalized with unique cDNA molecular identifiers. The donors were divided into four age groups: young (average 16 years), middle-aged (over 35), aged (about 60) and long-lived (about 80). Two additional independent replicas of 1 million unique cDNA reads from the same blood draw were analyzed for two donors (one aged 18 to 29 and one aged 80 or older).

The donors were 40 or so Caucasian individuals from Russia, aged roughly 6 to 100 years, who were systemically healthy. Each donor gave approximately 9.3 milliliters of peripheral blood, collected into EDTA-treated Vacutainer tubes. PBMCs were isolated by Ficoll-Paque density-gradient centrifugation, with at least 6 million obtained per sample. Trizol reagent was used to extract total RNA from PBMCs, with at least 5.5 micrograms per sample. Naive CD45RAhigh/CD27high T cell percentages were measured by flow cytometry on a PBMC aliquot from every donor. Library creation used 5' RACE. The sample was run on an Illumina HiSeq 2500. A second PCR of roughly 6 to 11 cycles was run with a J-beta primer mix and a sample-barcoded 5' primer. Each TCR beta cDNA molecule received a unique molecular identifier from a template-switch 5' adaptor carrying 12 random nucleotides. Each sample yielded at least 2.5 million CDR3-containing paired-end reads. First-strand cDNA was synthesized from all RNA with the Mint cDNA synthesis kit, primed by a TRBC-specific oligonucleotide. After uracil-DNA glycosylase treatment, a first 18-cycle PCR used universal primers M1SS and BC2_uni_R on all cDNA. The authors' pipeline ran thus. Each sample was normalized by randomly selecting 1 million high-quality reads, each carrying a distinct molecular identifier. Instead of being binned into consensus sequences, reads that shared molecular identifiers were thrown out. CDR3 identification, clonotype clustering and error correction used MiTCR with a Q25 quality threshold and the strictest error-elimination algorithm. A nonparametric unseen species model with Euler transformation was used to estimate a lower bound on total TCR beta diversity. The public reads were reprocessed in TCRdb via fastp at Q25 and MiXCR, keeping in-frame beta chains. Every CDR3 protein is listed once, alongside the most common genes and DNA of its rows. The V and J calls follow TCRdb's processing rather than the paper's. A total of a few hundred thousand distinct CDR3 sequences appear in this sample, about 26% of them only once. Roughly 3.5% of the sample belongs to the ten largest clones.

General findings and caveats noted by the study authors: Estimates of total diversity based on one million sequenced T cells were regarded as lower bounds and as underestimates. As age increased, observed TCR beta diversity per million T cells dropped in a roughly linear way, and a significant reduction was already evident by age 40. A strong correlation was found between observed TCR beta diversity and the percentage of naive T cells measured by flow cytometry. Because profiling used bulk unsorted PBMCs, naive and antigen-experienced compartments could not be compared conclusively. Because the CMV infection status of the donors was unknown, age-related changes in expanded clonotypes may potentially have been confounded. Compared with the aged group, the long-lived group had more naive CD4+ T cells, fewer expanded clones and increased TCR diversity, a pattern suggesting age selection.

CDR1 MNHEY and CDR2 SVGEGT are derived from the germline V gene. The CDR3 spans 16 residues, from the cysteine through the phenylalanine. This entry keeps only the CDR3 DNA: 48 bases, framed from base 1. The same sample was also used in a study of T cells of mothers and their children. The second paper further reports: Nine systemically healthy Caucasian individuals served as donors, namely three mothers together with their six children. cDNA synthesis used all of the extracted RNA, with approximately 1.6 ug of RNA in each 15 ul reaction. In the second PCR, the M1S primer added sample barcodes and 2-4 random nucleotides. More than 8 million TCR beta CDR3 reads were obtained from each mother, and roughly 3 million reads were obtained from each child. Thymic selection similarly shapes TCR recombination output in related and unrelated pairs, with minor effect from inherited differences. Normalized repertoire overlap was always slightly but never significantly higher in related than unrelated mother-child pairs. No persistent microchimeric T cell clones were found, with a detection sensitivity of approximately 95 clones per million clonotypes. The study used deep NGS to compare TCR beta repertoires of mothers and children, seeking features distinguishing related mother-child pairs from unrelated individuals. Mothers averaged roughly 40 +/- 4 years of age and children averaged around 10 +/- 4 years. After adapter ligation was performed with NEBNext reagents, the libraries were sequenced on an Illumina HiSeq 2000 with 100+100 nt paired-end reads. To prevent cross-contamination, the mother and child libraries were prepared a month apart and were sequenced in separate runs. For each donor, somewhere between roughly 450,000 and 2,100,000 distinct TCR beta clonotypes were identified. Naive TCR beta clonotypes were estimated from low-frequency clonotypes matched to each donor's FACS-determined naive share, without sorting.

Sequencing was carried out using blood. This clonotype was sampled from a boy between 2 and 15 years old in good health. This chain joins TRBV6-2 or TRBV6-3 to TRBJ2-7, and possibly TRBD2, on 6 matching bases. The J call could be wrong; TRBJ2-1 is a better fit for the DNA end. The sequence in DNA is TGTGCCAGCAGTTACTTGGCTAGCGCTGCTTACAATGAGCAGTTCTTC. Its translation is CASSYLASAAYNEQFF.